The present T cell receptor (beta chain) was sequenced within a study of blood T cell repertoires in COVID-19. Study in general: The analysed material was cDNA or gDNA that came from T cells, B-cell-depleted T cells, or PBMCs.

The CDR3 totals 16 residues. Germline trimming cut 4 bases from V and 7 bases from J; bases unmatched to any gene: 12. The germline V gene encodes CDR1 LNHDA and CDR2 SQIVND (reference sequence). As processed by the authors: How many nucleated cells were present was estimated from reference gene primer amplification. TCRdb's copy holds only in-frame clones and misses some; the assay was immunoSEQ multiplex PCR. V and J calls and clone size are given by that table; D and trimming were obtained from the DNA. The sample includes roughly 150,000 clones, about 87% of them seen just once. The sequenced sample was peripheral blood. This rearrangement joins TRBV19 to TRBJ2-3, with 9 bases aligning to TRBD2. This TCR was sampled from a human donor in a cohort sampled during active COVID-19. CDR3 loop: CASSTVAGGHRNTQYF. The CDR3 region has the DNA TGTGCCAGTAGTACGGTCGCGGGGGGGCACCGGAATACGCAGTATTTT.